This T cell receptor beta chain was sequenced in a study of cytomegalovirus exposure and HLA in healthy donors. Study-level background: A prior analysis found 117 million unique TCR beta sequences from approximately 190 million T cells. Study outcomes and limitations: The classifier, whose performance was assessed in both the original and validation cohorts, reportedly diagnosed cytomegalovirus status with high specificity and sensitivity. Later on, an analysis showed TCR association rates differing by HLA locus, with DRB1 the most and HLA-C the fewest. While the bulk of TCR sequences proved rare, some public TCRs turned up in many donors.

The V gene end was trimmed by 3 bases and the J gene end by 5 bases; junction bases not matched to a gene: 10. The germline gives CDR1 MDHEN, CDR2 SYDVKM. The CDR3 extends over 16 amino acids. 13 Jbeta primers and 60 Vbeta primers were used for the PCR. Clones were read by immunoSEQ multiplex PCR, and TCRdb kept only the in-frame ones, dropping some. The data show about 260,000 clones, roughly four fifths seen once. Notes on this clone: What it recognizes is unknown.

The TCR originated in a middle-aged woman in good health and CMV-seropositive. The sample comprised PBMCs. The gene calls are TRBV28 and TRBJ2-5; TRBD1 matches at 9 bases. CDR3 DNA sequence: TGTGCCAGCAGTTTTTCTGGACAGGGGAATAGGGAGACCCAGTACTTC. Protein sequence: CASSFSGQGNRETQYF.